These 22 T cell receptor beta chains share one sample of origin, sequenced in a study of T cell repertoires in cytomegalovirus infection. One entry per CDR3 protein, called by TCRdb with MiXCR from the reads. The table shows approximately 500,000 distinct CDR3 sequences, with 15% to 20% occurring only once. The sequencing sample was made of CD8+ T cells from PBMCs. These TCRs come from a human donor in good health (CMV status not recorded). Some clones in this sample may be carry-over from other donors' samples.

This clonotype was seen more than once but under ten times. This CDR3 reads CSARDRLAGEGNTQYF. The DNA for the CDR3 is TGCAGCGCTCGGGACAGACTAGCGGGAGAAGGGAATACGCAGTATTTT. The chain carries TRBV29-1 and TRBJ2-3; 12 nucleotides align to TRBD2. In germline, CDR1 is SQVTM, CDR2 ANQGSEA. This CDR3 is built from 16 residues. V shed 7 bases and J 7 bases; nucleotides not matched to a gene: 15.

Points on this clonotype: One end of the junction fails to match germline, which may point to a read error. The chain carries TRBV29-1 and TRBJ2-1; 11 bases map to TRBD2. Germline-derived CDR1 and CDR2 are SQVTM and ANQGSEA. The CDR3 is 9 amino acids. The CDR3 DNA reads TGCGGGACTAGCGGTGAGGAGTTCTTC. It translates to CGTSGEEFF.

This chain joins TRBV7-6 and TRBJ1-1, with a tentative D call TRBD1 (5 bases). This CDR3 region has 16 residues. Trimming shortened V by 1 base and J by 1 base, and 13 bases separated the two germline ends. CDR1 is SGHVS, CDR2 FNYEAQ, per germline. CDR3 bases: TGTGCCAGCAGCTTAGGACCGGGACGGTCGAACACTGAAGCTTTCTTT. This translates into CASSLGPGRSNTEAFF. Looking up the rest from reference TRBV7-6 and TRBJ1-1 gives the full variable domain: GAGVSQSPRYKVTKRGQDVALRCDPISGHVSLYWYRQALGQGPEFLTYFNYEAQQDKSGLPNDRFSAERPEGSISTLTIQRTEQRDSAMYRCASSLGPGRSNTEAFFGQGTRLTVV.

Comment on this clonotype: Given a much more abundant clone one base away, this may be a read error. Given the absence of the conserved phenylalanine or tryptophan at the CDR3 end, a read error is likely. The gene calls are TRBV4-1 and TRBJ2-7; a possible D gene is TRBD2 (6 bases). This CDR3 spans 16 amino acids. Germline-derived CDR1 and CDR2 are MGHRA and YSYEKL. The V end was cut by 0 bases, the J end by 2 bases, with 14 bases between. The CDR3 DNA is TGCGCCAGCAGCCAAGAAACGGAGCGGGCCGCCTACGAGCAGTACTTA. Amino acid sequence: CASSQETERAAYEQYL.

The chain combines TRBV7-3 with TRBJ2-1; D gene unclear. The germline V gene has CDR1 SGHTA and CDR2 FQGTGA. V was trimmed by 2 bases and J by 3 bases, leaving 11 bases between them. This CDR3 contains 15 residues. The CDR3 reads CASSLEEGFYNEQFF. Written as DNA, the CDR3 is TGTGCCAGCAGCTTAGAAGAAGGCTTCTACAATGAGCAGTTCTTC. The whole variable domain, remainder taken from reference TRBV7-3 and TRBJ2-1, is GAGVSQTPSNKVTEKGKYVELRCDPISGHTALYWYRQSLGQGPEFLIYFQGTGAADDSGLPNDRFFAVRPEGSVSTLKIQRTERGDSAVYLCASSLEEGFYNEQFFGPGTRLTVL.

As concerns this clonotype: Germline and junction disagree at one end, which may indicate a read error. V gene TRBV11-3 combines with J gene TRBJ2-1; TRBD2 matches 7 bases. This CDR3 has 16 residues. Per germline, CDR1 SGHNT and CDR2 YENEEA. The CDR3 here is CASSLEGEGLENVQFF. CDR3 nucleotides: TGTGCCAGCAGCTTAGAGGGGGAGGGCCTGGAAAATGTGCAGTTCTTC. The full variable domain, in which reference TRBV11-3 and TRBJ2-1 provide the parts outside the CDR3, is EAGVVQSPRYKIIEKKQPVAFWCNPISGHNTLYWYLQNLGQGPELLIRYENEEAVDDSQLPKDRFSAERLKGVDSTLKIQPAELGDSAVYLCASSLEGEGLENVQFFGPGTRLTVL.

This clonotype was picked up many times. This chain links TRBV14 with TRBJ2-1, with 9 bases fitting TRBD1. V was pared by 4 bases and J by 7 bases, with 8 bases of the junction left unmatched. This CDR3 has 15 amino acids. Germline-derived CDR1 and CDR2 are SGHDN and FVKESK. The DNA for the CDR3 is TGTGCCAGCAGCCGACTTCGGGACAGGGTGAATGAGCAGTTCTTC. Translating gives CASSRLRDRVNEQFF.

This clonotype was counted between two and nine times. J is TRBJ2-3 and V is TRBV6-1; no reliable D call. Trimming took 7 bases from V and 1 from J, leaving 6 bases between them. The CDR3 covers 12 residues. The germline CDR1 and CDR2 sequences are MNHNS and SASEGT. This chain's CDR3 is CASIPGTDTQYF. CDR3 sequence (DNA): TGTGCCAGCATTCCAGGCACAGATACGCAGTATTTT.

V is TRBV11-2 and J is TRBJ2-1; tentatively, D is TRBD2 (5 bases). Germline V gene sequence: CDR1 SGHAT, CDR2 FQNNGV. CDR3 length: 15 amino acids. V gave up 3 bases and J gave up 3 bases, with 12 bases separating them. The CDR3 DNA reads TGTGCCAGCAGCTTGGAGACTAAAGGCTACAATGAGCAGTTCTTC. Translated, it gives CASSLETKGYNEQFF.

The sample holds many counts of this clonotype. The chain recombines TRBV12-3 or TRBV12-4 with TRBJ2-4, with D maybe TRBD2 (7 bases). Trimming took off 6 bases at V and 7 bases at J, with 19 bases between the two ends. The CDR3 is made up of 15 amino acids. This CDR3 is CASSPPRGGENIQYF. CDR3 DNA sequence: TGTGCCAGCAGCCCCCCGAGGGGGGGCGAGAACATTCAGTACTTC.

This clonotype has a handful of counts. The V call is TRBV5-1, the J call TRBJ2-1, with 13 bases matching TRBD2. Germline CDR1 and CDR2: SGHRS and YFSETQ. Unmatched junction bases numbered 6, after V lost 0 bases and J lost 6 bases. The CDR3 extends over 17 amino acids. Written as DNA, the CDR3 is TGCGCCAGCAGCTTGGGTCGGACTAGCGGGAGCTTCAATGAGCAGTTCTTC. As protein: CASSLGRTSGSFNEQFF.

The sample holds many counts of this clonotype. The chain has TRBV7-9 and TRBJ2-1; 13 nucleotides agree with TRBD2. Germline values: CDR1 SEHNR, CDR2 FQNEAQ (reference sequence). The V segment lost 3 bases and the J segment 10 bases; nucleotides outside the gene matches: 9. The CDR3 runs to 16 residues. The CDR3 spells CASSLLGLAGEEEQFF. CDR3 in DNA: TGTGCCAGCAGCTTGCTCGGACTAGCGGGAGAAGAAGAGCAGTTCTTC. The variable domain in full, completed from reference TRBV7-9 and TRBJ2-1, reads DTGVSQNPRHKITKRGQNVTFRCDPISEHNRLYWYRQTLGQGPEFLTYFQNEAQLEKSRLLSDRFSAERPKGSFSTLEIQRTEQGDSAMYLCASSLLGLAGEEEQFFGPGTRLTVL.

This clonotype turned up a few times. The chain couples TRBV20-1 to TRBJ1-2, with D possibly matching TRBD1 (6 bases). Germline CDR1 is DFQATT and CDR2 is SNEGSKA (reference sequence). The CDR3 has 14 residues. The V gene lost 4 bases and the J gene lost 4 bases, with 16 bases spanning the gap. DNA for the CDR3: TGCAGTGCTACGGAAAAGGGGGGCAGCTATGGCTACACCTTC. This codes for CSATEKGGSYGYTF.

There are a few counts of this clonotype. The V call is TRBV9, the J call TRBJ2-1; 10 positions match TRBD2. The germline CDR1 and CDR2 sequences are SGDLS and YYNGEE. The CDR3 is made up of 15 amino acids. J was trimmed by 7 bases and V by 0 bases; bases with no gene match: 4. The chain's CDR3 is CASSVGASGRNEQFF. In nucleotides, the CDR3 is TGTGCCAGCAGCGTAGGGGCTAGCGGGAGAAATGAGCAGTTCTTC.

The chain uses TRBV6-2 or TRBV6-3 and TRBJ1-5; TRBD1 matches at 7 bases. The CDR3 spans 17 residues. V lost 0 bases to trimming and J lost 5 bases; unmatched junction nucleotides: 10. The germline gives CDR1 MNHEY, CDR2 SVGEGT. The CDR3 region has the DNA TGTGCCAGCAGTTACTCGTATATCCGACAGGGCGATCAGCCCCAGCATTTT. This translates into CASSYSYIRQGDQPQHF.

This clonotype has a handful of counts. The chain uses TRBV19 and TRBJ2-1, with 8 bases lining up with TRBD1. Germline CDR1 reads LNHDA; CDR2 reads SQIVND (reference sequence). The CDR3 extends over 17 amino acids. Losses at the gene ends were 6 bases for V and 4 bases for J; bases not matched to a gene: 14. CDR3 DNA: TGTGCCAGTAGCGCAAGGGGGGCAGGGGGCTGGTACAATGAGCAGTTCTTC. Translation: CASSARGAGGWYNEQFF. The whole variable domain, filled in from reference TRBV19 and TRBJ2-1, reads DGGITQSPKYLFRKEGQNVTLSCEQNLNHDAMYWYRQDPGQGLRLIYYSQIVNDFQKGDIAEGYSVSREKKESFPLTVTSAQKNPTAFYLCASSARGAGGWYNEQFFGPGTRLTVL.

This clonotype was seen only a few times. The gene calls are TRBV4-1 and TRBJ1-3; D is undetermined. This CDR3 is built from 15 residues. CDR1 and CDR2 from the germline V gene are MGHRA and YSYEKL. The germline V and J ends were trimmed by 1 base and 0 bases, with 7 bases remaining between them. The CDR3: CASSQATYSGNTIYF. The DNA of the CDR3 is TGCGCCAGCAGCCAAGCGACTTACTCTGGAAACACCATATATTTT.

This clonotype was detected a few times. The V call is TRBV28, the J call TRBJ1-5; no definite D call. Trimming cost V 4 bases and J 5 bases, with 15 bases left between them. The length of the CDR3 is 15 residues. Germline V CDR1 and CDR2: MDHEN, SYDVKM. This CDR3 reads CASSWSDLNDQPQHF. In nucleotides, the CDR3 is TGTGCCAGCAGTTGGTCTGACCTAAACGATCAGCCCCAGCATTTT.

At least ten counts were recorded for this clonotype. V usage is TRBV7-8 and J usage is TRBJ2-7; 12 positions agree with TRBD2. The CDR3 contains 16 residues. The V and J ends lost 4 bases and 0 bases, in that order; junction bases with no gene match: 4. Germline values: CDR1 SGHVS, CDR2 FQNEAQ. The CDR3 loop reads CASSSGLAGSSYEQYF. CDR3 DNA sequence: TGTGCCAGCAGCTCGGGACTAGCGGGTAGCTCCTACGAGCAGTACTTC.

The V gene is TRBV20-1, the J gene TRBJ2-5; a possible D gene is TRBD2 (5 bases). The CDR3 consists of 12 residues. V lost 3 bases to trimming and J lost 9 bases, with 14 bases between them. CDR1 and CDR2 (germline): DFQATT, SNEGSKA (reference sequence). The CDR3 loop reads CSARMGSEAQYF. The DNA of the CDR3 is TGCAGTGCTAGGATGGGGAGTGAGGCCCAGTACTTC.

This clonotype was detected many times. The CDR3 protein is CASSSRDGENSPLHF. The CDR3 DNA reads as TGTGCCAGCAGCTCCCGGGACGGCGAAAATTCACCCCTCCACTTT. The rearrangement uses TRBV7-6 and TRBJ1-6, with D possibly matching TRBD1 (5 bases). Trimming removed 4 bases from V and 7 bases from J, with 14 bases in between. There are 15 residues in the CDR3. Per germline, CDR1 SGHVS and CDR2 FNYEAQ.

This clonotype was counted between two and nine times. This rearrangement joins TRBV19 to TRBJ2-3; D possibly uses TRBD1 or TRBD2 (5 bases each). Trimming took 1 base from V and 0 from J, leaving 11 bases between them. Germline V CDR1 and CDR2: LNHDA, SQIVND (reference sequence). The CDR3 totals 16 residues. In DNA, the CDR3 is TGTGCCAGTAGTATAGCGGGGACCTCTAGCACAGATACGCAGTATTTT. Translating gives CASSIAGTSSTDTQYF.